This T cell receptor (beta chain) was documented in a study of blood T cell repertoires in COVID-19. Study-wide background: T cells, B-cell-depleted T cells, or PBMCs provided the cDNA or gDNA that served as material.

This CDR3 comprises 14 residues. Trimming took off 3 bases at V and 6 bases at J, with 14 bases between the two ends. Per the germline V gene, CDR1 is MGHRA and CDR2 is YSYEKL. In the original processing: Reference gene primers were amplified, and this amplification served to estimate nucleated cell counts. Here immunoSEQ multiplex PCR was the method, and the copy in TCRdb shows in-frame clones only, minus some. The DNA was the basis for D and trimming; V, J and clone size are from that table. Altogether tens of thousands of clones are present, approximately 82% being singletons, with the ten largest covering more than 20%.

The specimen sequenced was peripheral blood. The chain links TRBV4-1 to TRBJ1-1; D is undetermined. This clonotype originated in a man in his sixties with acute or convalescent COVID-19. CDR3 in DNA: TGCGCCAGCAGCCAGGAGCTGTTTGTGGCTGAAGCTTTCTTT. Translating gives CASSQELFVAEAFF.